The clone carrying this TCR beta chain was picked up many times. Unique molecular identifiers were built into the TCRbeta library. TCRdb re-analysed the PCR reads in MiXCR, keeping a single row per CDR3 protein. The top ten clones hold 3.8% of a sample with almost 400,000 distinct CDR3 sequences, approximately 20% of them seen once. The sample is drawn from a study of T-cell reconstitution after alpha-beta-depleted transplantation in children. The CDR3 covers 18 residues. CDR1 and CDR2 from the germline V gene are DFQATT and SNEGSKA (reference sequence). Trimming pared 4 bases from V and 1 base from J, leaving 25 bases between.

The specimen comprised PBMCs from the stem cell graft donor, sampled from the stem cell graft. The TCR was taken from a human donor who donated a stem cell graft to a child with acute myeloid leukemia. The J gene is TRBJ2-5, the V gene TRBV20-1; perhaps TRBD2 as D (6 bases). CDR3 in DNA: TGCAGTGCTACCCGGCCGGGCGCGGGATGGAGGGCCCAAGAGACCCAGTACTTC. It is translated as CSATRPGAGWRAQETQYF.